Each of the 14 T cell receptor beta chains below was sequenced from the same sample in a study of T cells after yellow fever vaccination. TCRdb used MiXCR to reprocess the 5' RACE reads, holding one entry per CDR3 protein. The data contain around 530,000 distinct CDR3 sequences, roughly a sixth of them singletons. The input for sequencing was PBMCs, taken 4 to 6 days after the first yellow fever vaccination. Receptors originate from a man aged 18 to 29 who received the YFV17D yellow fever vaccine.

The rearrangement uses TRBV7-2 and TRBJ1-5; D is unclear. The germline V and J ends were trimmed by 5 bases and 3 bases, with 8 bases remaining between them. CDR3 size: 13 residues. In germline, CDR1 is SGHTA, CDR2 FQGNSA. Written as DNA, the CDR3 is TGTGCCAGCAGCCCCACGACCAATCAGCCCCAGCATTTT. It yields the protein CASSPTTNQPQHF.

This clonotype was detected a few times. The chain carries TRBV24-1 and TRBJ1-1, with D tentatively TRBD1 (5 bases). The germline V gene has CDR1 KGHDR and CDR2 SFDVKD. V was cut by 3 bases and J by 1 base, with 5 bases left in between. The CDR3 sequence is 13 residues long. Here the CDR3 DNA reads TGTGCCACCAGTGATGGGGGGAACACTGAAGCTTTCTTT. Amino acid sequence: CATSDGGNTEAFF.

This clonotype was recorded many times. The chain carries TRBV5-1 and TRBJ2-5, with D perhaps matching TRBD1 (6 bases). Germline V lookup: CDR1 SGHRS, CDR2 YFSETQ. The V and J ends lost 3 bases and 4 bases respectively, with 10 bases between them. CDR3 length: 13 amino acids. The CDR3 reads CASSSTGIETQYF. The DNA of the CDR3 is TGCGCCAGCAGCTCCACAGGGATAGAGACCCAGTACTTC. Filled out from reference TRBV5-1 and TRBJ2-5, the complete variable domain reads KAGVTQTPRYLIKTRGQQVTLSCSPISGHRSVSWYQQTPGQGLQFLFEYFSETQRNKGNFPGRFSGRQFSNSRSEMNVSTLELGDSALYLCASSSTGIETQYFGPGTRLLVL.

This clonotype came up a few times. This sequence joins TRBV12-3 or TRBV12-4 and TRBJ2-5; D tentatively fits TRBD1 or TRBD2 (6 bases each). The CDR3 runs 13 residues. Trimming took off 9 bases at V and 5 bases at J, with 16 bases between the two ends. CDR3 nucleotide sequence: TGTGCCAGAAGGGGGGAACTAAGGGAGACCCAGTACTTC. This encodes CARRGELRETQYF.

In its sample, this clonotype was seen many times. In DNA, the CDR3 is TGTGCCAGCAGCCCAACAGGGGCCAACGTCCTGACTTTC. Translated: CASSPTGANVLTF. This rearrangement joins TRBV27 to TRBJ2-6; D is undetermined. Germline CDR1 reads MNHEY; CDR2 reads SMNVEV (reference sequence). V was cut by 6 bases and J by 4 bases, with 7 bases left in between. The CDR3 has 13 residues.

This clonotype showed up just a few times. J is TRBJ1-2 and V is TRBV19; D gene unclear. The germline CDR1 and CDR2 sequences are LNHDA and SQIVND (reference sequence). This CDR3 spans 14 amino acids. V lost 1 base to trimming and J lost 3 bases, with 9 bases between them. CDR3 loop: CASSIAGRYYGYTF. The DNA of the CDR3 is TGTGCCAGTAGTATAGCGGGCAGGTACTATGGCTACACCTTC.

This clonotype was counted at least ten times. CDR3 nucleotide sequence: TGCGCCAGCAGGGCCACTAGCGGGGGTTCCTACAATGAGCAGTTCTTC. It translates to CASRATSGGSYNEQFF. The chain is built from TRBV5-1 and TRBJ2-1; 11 bases are shared with TRBD2. The germline V gene has CDR1 SGHRS and CDR2 YFSETQ. The CDR3 has 16 residues. V trimming: 5 bases; J trimming: 1 base; junction bases outside the gene matches: 5.

The chain couples TRBV10-1 to TRBJ2-7; 12 nucleotides match TRBD2. Germline CDR1 reads WNHNN; CDR2 reads SYGVQD (reference sequence). The J segment lost 5 bases and the V segment lost 3 bases, leaving 8 bases of the junction unmatched. This CDR3 has 16 amino acids. The CDR3 loop is CASSEGRLAGVDEQYF. The CDR3 DNA sequence: TGCGCCAGCAGTGAAGGGAGACTAGCGGGGGTGGACGAGCAGTACTTC.

CDR3 sequence reads: CASSYGGSEKLFF. CDR3 nucleotides: TGCGCCAGCAGCTATGGAGGGAGCGAAAAACTGTTTTTT. The rearrangement uses TRBV5-1 and TRBJ1-4; D remains unclear. The germline V gene encodes CDR1 SGHRS and CDR2 YFSETQ. CDR3 length equals 13 residues. V gave up 3 bases and J gave up 8 bases, with 11 bases separating them.

This clonotype has more than one count but fewer than ten. V is TRBV2 and J is TRBJ2-1, with TRBD2 matching over 7 bases. The germline V gene has CDR1 SNHLY and CDR2 FYNNEI. The CDR3 is 14 residues long. Trimming removed 0 bases from V and 6 bases from J; junction bases left unmatched: 2. The CDR3 region is CASSEARGSNEQFF. CDR3 in DNA: TGTGCCAGCAGTGAAGCGCGGGGGAGCAATGAGCAGTTCTTC. Filled out from reference TRBV2 and TRBJ2-1, the complete variable domain reads EPEVTQTPSHQVTQMGQEVILRCVPISNHLYFYWYRQILGQKVEFLVSFYNNEISEKSEIFDDQFSVERPDGSNFTLKIRSTKLEDSAMYFCASSEARGSNEQFFGPGTRLTVL.

This sequence joins TRBV24-1 and TRBJ1-5, with D perhaps matching TRBD1 (6 bases). The CDR3 sequence is 16 residues long. CDR1 and CDR2 from the germline V gene are KGHDR and SFDVKD. Trimming took 2 bases from V and 6 from J, leaving 16 bases between them. The CDR3 DNA sequence: TGTGCCACCAGTGATTCAATACAGGGTACCGGTCAGCCCCAGCATTTT. As protein: CATSDSIQGTGQPQHF.

In its sample, this clonotype was seen a few times. This chain uses TRBV20-1 with TRBJ1-1; unclear D gene. The germline V gene has CDR1 DFQATT and CDR2 SNEGSKA (reference sequence). CDR3 length equals 15 residues. The V end lost 0 bases, the J end lost 7 bases, and 18 bases lay between the germline ends. CDR3 in amino acids: CSARDISEVGIEAFF. The CDR3 DNA is TGCAGTGCTAGAGATATTTCAGAAGTAGGCATTGAAGCTTTCTTT.

The gene calls are TRBV4-2 and TRBJ1-6; tentatively, D is TRBD1 (6 bases). The germline V and J ends were trimmed by 0 bases and 9 bases, with 27 bases remaining between them. The CDR3 runs to 20 residues. The V gene's germline CDR1 is LGHNA and CDR2 YNFKEQ. The CDR3 loop is CASSQDAGAGGQTGISPLHF. The CDR3 nucleotides read TGTGCCAGCAGCCAAGACGCGGGGGCTGGAGGCCAGACAGGTATTTCACCCCTCCACTTT.

The rearrangement joins TRBV11-2 to TRBJ2-3, with 12 bases identical to TRBD2. The ends lost 4 bases at V and 3 bases at J; junction bases unmatched: 17. This CDR3 is built from 20 residues. From germline, CDR1 is SGHAT and CDR2 FQNNGV. CDR3 sequence (DNA): TGTGCCAGCAGCTCCTCGGTTTTCCGATTACTAGCGGGGGGTACAGATACGCAGTATTTT. It specifies CASSSSVFRLLAGGTDTQYF.